The next 19 T cell receptor beta chains were all read from a single sample in a study of shared clonotypes between healthy human individuals. Measured with immunoSEQ multiplex PCR; TCRdb has only the in-frame clones, and not every one. The sample lists hundreds of thousands of clones, 96% occurring once. Sequencing input: naive CD4+ T cells sorted from blood. Subset in this sample: CD45RA+ positively selected. The source of these receptors is a woman younger than 45 in good health.

The genes are TRBV19 and TRBJ2-7; D remains unclear. V was clipped by 3 bases and J by 4 bases, with 13 bases between them. Germline CDR1 reads LNHDA; CDR2 reads SQIVND (reference sequence). The CDR3 has 14 residues. CDR3 protein: CASSMNWQAYEQYF. The CDR3 DNA is TGTGCCAGTAGTATGAATTGGCAGGCTTACGAGCAGTACTTC. Using reference TRBV19 and TRBJ2-7 for the parts outside the CDR3, the full variable domain is DGGITQSPKYLFRKEGQNVTLSCEQNLNHDAMYWYRQDPGQGLRLIYYSQIVNDFQKGDIAEGYSVSREKKESFPLTVTSAQKNPTAFYLCASSMNWQAYEQYFGPGTRLTVT.

The chain has TRBV19 and TRBJ2-6; D remains ambiguous. Germline loops: CDR1 LNHDA, CDR2 SQIVND (reference sequence). CDR3 length equals 15 residues. Deletions cut 4 bases from V and 0 bases from J, with 7 bases between. CDR3 nucleotide sequence: TGTGCCAGTAGTAGGGGTCACTCTGGGGCCAACGTCCTGACTTTC. It codes for CASSRGHSGANVLTF.

This chain uses TRBV18 with TRBJ2-7; the match to TRBD2 covers 7 bases. Unmatched junction bases numbered 10, after V lost 3 bases and J lost 5 bases. From germline, CDR1 is KGHSH and CDR2 LQKENI. This CDR3 has 15 residues. CDR3 in DNA: TGTGCCAGCTCACCCTGGGGCGGGAGATTCGACGAGCAGTACTTC. Amino acid sequence: CASSPWGGRFDEQYF.

V is TRBV5-4 and J is TRBJ2-3; possibly TRBD2 for D (5 bases). Per germline, CDR1 SGHNT and CDR2 YYREEE (reference sequence). The ends were cut back, 0 bases at V and 0 bases at J, with 11 bases in the middle. The length of the CDR3 is 16 residues. The CDR3 nucleotides read TGTGCCAGCAGCTTGGGAGCGGATACTAGCACAGATACGCAGTATTTT. Its translation is CASSLGADTSTDTQYF.

This chain joins TRBV5-1 and TRBJ2-1, with 10 bases lining up with TRBD2. Germline values: CDR1 SGHRS, CDR2 YFSETQ. V shed 3 bases, J shed 4 bases, and the junction held 4 bases outside the gene matches. The CDR3 totals 15 residues. For the CDR3, the DNA is TGCGCCAGCAGCTGGGGACTAGCGTTTTACAATGAGCAGTTCTTC. This gives the protein CASSWGLAFYNEQFF.

This sequence joins TRBV28 and TRBJ1-5, with 12 bases fitting TRBD1. There are 14 residues in the CDR3. Germline loops: CDR1 MDHEN, CDR2 SYDVKM. With 7 bases clipped from V and 12 bases from J, the junction kept 10 bases outside the gene matches. This chain's CDR3 is CASMGQGARAGQHF. CDR3 nucleotides: TGTGCCAGCATGGGACAGGGGGCACGGGCGGGCCAGCATTTT.

The rearrangement uses TRBV6-5 and TRBJ2-1, with 10 nucleotides matching TRBD1. The CDR3 runs 14 residues. V trimming: 5 bases; J trimming: 7 bases; junction bases outside the gene matches: 5. In germline, CDR1 is MNHEY, CDR2 SVGAGI. The CDR3 nucleotides read TGTGCCAGCAGTGTCGACAGGGGGCGGAATGAGCAGTTCTTC. Protein sequence: CASSVDRGRNEQFF.

The rearrangement joins TRBV28 to TRBJ1-2; unclear D gene. Looked up from germline, CDR1 is MDHEN and CDR2 is SYDVKM. The ends were cut back, 3 bases at V and 6 bases at J, with 11 bases in the middle. CDR3 length: 13 residues. CDR3 DNA: TGTGCCAGCAGTTTCGGTCAGTCTAATGGCTACACCTTC. Encoded protein: CASSFGQSNGYTF.

J is TRBJ2-7 and V is TRBV30; D not certain. Trimming removed 7 bases from V and 7 bases from J, with 14 bases in between. Germline CDR1 reads GTSNPN; CDR2 reads SVGIG (reference sequence). The CDR3 is 11 residues long. CDR3 region: CASRSELEQYF. The CDR3 DNA sequence: TGTGCCTCCCGCAGTGAGCTTGAGCAGTACTTC. Combining the CDR3 with reference TRBV30 and TRBJ2-7 gives the whole variable domain SQTIHQWPATLVQPVGSPLSLECTVEGTSNPNLYWYRQAAGRGLQLLFYSVGIGQISSEVPQNLSASRPQDRQFILSSKKLLLSDSGFYLCASRSELEQYFGPGTRLTVT.

The chain links TRBV7-2 to TRBJ2-2, with D maybe TRBD2 (6 bases). Germline CDR1 is SGHTA and CDR2 is FQGNSA. Trimming left V 1 base short and J 4 bases short, with 13 bases between. The length of the CDR3 is 16 residues. CDR3 DNA sequence: TGTGCCAGCAGCTTAGGGGTCCGGGGGAGCACCGGGGAGCTGTTTTTT. Its protein product is CASSLGVRGSTGELFF.

This sequence joins TRBV5-6 and TRBJ1-2; possible D gene TRBD1, 5 bases. CDR3 length: 13 residues. CDR1 is SGHDT, CDR2 YYEEEE, per germline. V was cut by 4 bases and J by 5 bases, with 12 bases left in between. The CDR3 DNA reads TGTGCCAGCAGCGGTGGGGACGGATATGGCTACACCTTC. Translated: CASSGGDGYGYTF.

This sequence joins TRBV28 and TRBJ1-3, with D perhaps TRBD1 (5 bases). Germline assignment: CDR1 MDHEN and CDR2 SYDVKM. This CDR3 has 14 residues. V lost 6 bases and J lost 4, with 13 bases in between. CDR3 amino acids: CASSRGPWGNTIYF. CDR3 DNA sequence: TGTGCCAGCAGCCGGGGACCCTGGGGAAACACCATATATTTT. The variable domain in full, completed from reference TRBV28 and TRBJ1-3, reads DVKVTQSSRYLVKRTGEKVFLECVQDMDHENMFWYRQDPGLGLRLIYFSYDVKMKEKGDIPEGYSVSREKKERFSLILESASTNQTSMYLCASSRGPWGNTIYFGEGSWLTVV.

V gene TRBV27 combines with J gene TRBJ2-2; 8 bases fit TRBD2. The ends lost 7 bases at V and 3 bases at J; junction bases unmatched: 4. Germline V gene lookup returns CDR1 MNHEY and CDR2 SMNVEV (reference sequence). This CDR3 is built from 14 residues. The CDR3 bases are TGTGCCAGCACGGAGCGGGAGTACACCGGGGAGCTGTTTTTT. Protein product: CASTEREYTGELFF.

The chain employs TRBV18 and TRBJ1-1; the match to TRBD1 covers 7 bases. The CDR3 consists of 15 residues. CDR1 is KGHSH and CDR2 is LQKENI in the germline V gene. V shed 2 bases, J shed 7 bases, and the junction held 10 bases outside the gene matches. CDR3: CASSPWQGGRNEAFF. The CDR3 DNA reads as TGTGCCAGCTCACCATGGCAGGGGGGTAGGAATGAAGCTTTCTTT.

CDR3 coding DNA: TGTGCCAGCAGCTTGGAGTTTCTGAGTGGTAGCAATCAGCCCCAGCATTTT. It specifies CASSLEFLSGSNQPQHF. This chain joins TRBV5-4 and TRBJ1-5; D not certain. CDR1 SGHNT and CDR2 YYREEE come from the germline V gene (reference sequence). The CDR3 has 17 amino acids. V lost 0 bases and J 0 bases, leaving 13 bases between the germline ends.

The J gene is TRBJ2-6, the V gene TRBV27; no firm D call. The germline V and J ends were trimmed by 4 bases and 0 bases, with 7 bases remaining between them. Germline V CDR1 and CDR2: MNHEY, SMNVEV (reference sequence). This CDR3 contains 15 residues. The CDR3 DNA sequence: TGTGCCAGCAGTTCCACCAACTCTGGGGCCAACGTCCTGACTTTC. Its protein product is CASSSTNSGANVLTF. Using reference TRBV27 and TRBJ2-6 for the parts outside the CDR3, the full variable domain is EAQVTQNPRYLITVTGKKLTVTCSQNMNHEYMSWYRQDPGLGLRQIYYSMNVEVTDKGDVPEGYKVSRKEKRNFPLILESPSPNQTSLYFCASSSTNSGANVLTFGAGSRLTVL.

The chain recombines TRBV18 with TRBJ1-5; D is possibly TRBD1 (5 bases). Trimming took 3 bases from V and 3 from J, leaving 12 bases between them. The CDR3 has 15 amino acids. Germline CDR1 KGHSH, CDR2 LQKENI. Written as DNA, the CDR3 is TGTGCCAGCTCACCCGCCGCAGGGCTCAATCAGCCCCAGCATTTT. It is translated as CASSPAAGLNQPQHF.

The chain joins TRBV7-3 to TRBJ1-1; no definite D call. CDR3 size: 13 residues. V lost 5 bases, J lost 2 bases, and 9 bases lay in between. Germline V gene sequence: CDR1 SGHTA, CDR2 FQGTGA. CDR3 protein: CASSPAGNTEAFF. The CDR3 DNA sequence: TGTGCCAGCAGCCCAGCGGGCAACACTGAAGCTTTCTTT.

The chain carries TRBV29-1 and TRBJ1-4; D not certain. The V end lost 7 bases, the J end lost 2 bases, and 14 bases lay between the germline ends. CDR3 size: 14 residues. The germline gives CDR1 SQVTM, CDR2 ANQGSEA. CDR3 coding DNA: TGCAGCGCGCAACCGGGAAGGACTAATGAAAAACTGTTTTTT. Translation gives CSAQPGRTNEKLFF.